This TCR beta chain emerged from a study of blood T cells in healthy people across ages. Through a sample-barcoded 5' primer and a J-beta primer mix, a second PCR was run for roughly 6 to 12 cycles. Each CDR3 protein is one row after TCRdb ran MiXCR on the 5' RACE reads. The sample has approximately 1.5 million distinct CDR3 sequences; about 42% are singletons. The CDR3 has 15 residues. The J segment lost 2 bases and the V segment lost 7 bases, leaving 10 bases of the junction unmatched. Germline lookup yields CDR1 SEHNR and CDR2 FQNEAQ (reference sequence). The specimen sequenced was blood. The rearrangement uses TRBV7-9 and TRBJ2-7, with 8 bases aligning to TRBD1. The source is a woman between 18 and 29 years old in good health. Written as DNA, the CDR3 is TGTGCCAGCACCCCTGAGACAGGGGCTACCTACGAGCAGTACTTC. It specifies CASTPETGATYEQYF.